This T cell receptor beta chain was observed in a study of blood T cell repertoires in COVID-19. The protocol was immunoSEQ multiplex PCR, while the TCRdb copy is restricted to in-frame clones and leaves out a portion. The table has more than 200,000 clones, 75% to 90% seen once. V lost 3 bases to trimming and J lost 4 bases, with 16 bases between them. CDR3 length: 16 amino acids. Germline CDR1 MDHEN, CDR2 SYDVKM. Specimen: peripheral blood. V is TRBV28 and J is TRBJ1-3, with TRBD1 as a possible D gene (5 bases). This receptor was obtained from a woman aged 80 or older with COVID-19, enrolled during active disease. This CDR3 reads CASSFLPARAGNTIYF. As DNA, the CDR3 is TGTGCCAGCAGTTTCCTTCCGGCCAGGGCGGGAAACACCATATATTTT.